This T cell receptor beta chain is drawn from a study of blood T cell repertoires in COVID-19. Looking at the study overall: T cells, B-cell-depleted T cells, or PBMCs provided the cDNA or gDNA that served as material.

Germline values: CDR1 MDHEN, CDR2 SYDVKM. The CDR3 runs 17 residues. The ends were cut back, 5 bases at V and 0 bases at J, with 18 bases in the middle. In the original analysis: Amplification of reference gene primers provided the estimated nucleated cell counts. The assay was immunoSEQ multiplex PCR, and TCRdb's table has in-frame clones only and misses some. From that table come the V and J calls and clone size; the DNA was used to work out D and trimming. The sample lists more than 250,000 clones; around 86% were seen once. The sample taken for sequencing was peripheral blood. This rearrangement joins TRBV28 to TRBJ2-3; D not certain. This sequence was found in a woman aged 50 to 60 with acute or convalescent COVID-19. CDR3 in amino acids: CASSSPGDPTSTDTQYF. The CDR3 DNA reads TGTGCCAGCAGTAGCCCGGGTGACCCAACTAGCACAGATACGCAGTATTTT.